This T cell receptor (beta chain) was observed in a study of cytomegalovirus exposure and HLA in healthy donors. Background on the study: The 100 to 150 validation repertoires and the roughly 670 first-cohort repertoires shared a platform, a later analysis reported.

The method was immunoSEQ multiplex PCR; TCRdb's version includes in-frame clones alone and lacks a portion of them. The top ten hold 1.5% to 2% of the sample, which has fewer than 120,000 clones, roughly 90% seen once. Germline V gene data show CDR1 as SGDLS and CDR2 as YYNGEE. The CDR3 has 18 residues. With V trimmed by 0 bases and J by 0 bases, 8 bases remained unmatched. The donors were members of the validation cohort, which comprised about 120 subjects and was separate from the first cohort of 600 to 850 subjects. Input material: PBMCs. The chain is built from TRBV9 and TRBJ2-5; TRBD2 agrees at 10 bases. The clonotype originates from a woman aged 18-35 years in good health and CMV-seronegative. The CDR3 here is CASSVVPSGGPYQETQYF. The CDR3 DNA sequence: TGTGCCAGCAGCGTAGTGCCTAGCGGGGGACCGTACCAAGAGACCCAGTACTTC.